The next 10 T cell receptor beta chains were all read from a single sample in a study of neurological immune-mediated disorders. TCRdb used MiXCR to reprocess the 5' RACE reads, holding one entry per CDR3 protein. The sample includes tens of thousands of distinct CDR3 sequences, about 2.5% of them seen just once. The sample was PBMCs. The receptors here all came from a woman in her twenties or thirties with multiple sclerosis.

Many counts were recorded for this clonotype. The rearrangement links TRBV15 to TRBJ2-6, with D hard to call. Trimming took 6 bases from V and 0 from J, leaving 6 bases between them. Per germline, CDR1 LNHNV and CDR2 YYDKDF (reference sequence). The CDR3 consists of 14 residues. The chain's CDR3 is CATSTYSGANVLTF. The CDR3 DNA sequence: TGTGCCACCAGTACATACTCTGGGGCCAACGTCCTGACTTTC.

This clonotype was detected ten times or more. It is unclear where the CDR3 begins or ends on the DNA, so no DNA is shown, and the CDR3 is as TCRdb lists it. This sequence joins TRBV28 and TRBJ2-1; the listed D gene, TRBD1, was not tested against the DNA. Counting both end residues, the CDR3 totals 16 amino acids. Per the germline V gene, CDR1 is MDHEN and CDR2 is SYDVKM. The CDR3 region is CASSYTFGDSYNEQFF.

This clonotype was counted ten times or more. The rearrangement uses TRBV7-8 and TRBJ2-7; 7 positions match TRBD1. The CDR3 runs 14 residues. V lost 6 bases, J lost 2 bases, and 7 bases stayed unmatched. In germline, CDR1 is SGHVS, CDR2 FQNEAQ. The CDR3 nucleotides read TGTGCCAGCAGAAAAACAGGGGCTGCCTACGAGCAGTACTTC. Its protein is CASRKTGAAYEQYF.

This clonotype occurred many times. The chain joins TRBV6-6 to TRBJ2-2, with a tentative D call TRBD1 (6 bases). CDR3 length: 16 residues. Trimming left V 6 bases short and J 0 bases short, with 14 bases between. The germline CDR1 and CDR2 sequences are MNHNY and SVGAGI (reference sequence). CDR3 DNA sequence: TGTGCCAGCAGCCAAAGCGGACAGACGAACACCGGGGAGCTGTTTTTT. It yields the protein CASSQSGQTNTGELFF.

This clonotype was counted at least ten times. The V gene is TRBV20-1, the J gene TRBJ2-7; D is unclear. V shed 3 bases and J shed 3 bases, with 15 bases lying between them. Germline V CDR1 and CDR2: DFQATT, SNEGSKA (reference sequence). The CDR3 contains 14 residues. The DNA for the CDR3 is TGCAGTGCTAGGACTTCTGGCTCTGGCTACGAGCAGTACTTC. Translation: CSARTSGSGYEQYF.

There are many counts of this clonotype. V is TRBV5-1 and J is TRBJ2-2; TRBD2 aligns across 10 bases. CDR1 is SGHRS, CDR2 YFSETQ, per germline. The length of the CDR3 is 16 residues. Trimming cost V 4 bases and J 1 base; bases outside gene matches: 4. As DNA, the CDR3 is TGCGCCAGCAGCGCAAGGACTAGCGGGAACACCGGGGAGCTGTTTTTT. Translation gives CASSARTSGNTGELFF.

This clonotype appeared many times. The chain employs TRBV7-2 and TRBJ2-3; 10 bases match TRBD2. Germline V gene lookup returns CDR1 SGHTA and CDR2 FQGNSA. V was pared by 3 bases and J by 4 bases, with 4 bases of the junction left unmatched. CDR3 size: 15 residues. Here the CDR3 reads CASSFEAGGPDTQYF. For the CDR3, the DNA is TGTGCCAGCAGCTTCGAAGCGGGAGGGCCAGATACGCAGTATTTT.

The sample holds a few counts of this clonotype. This chain connects TRBV6-1 to TRBJ2-7; D tentatively fits TRBD1 or TRBD2 (6 bases each). V was clipped by 7 bases and J by 1 base, with 17 bases between them. The CDR3 has 15 amino acids. Germline V CDR1 and CDR2: MNHNS, SASEGT. The CDR3 region is CASNSAGTKSYEQYF. In DNA form, the CDR3 reads TGTGCCAGCAACTCCGCGGGGACAAAGTCCTACGAGCAGTACTTC.

This clonotype was detected ten times or more. The chain recombines TRBV27 with TRBJ2-7, with 7 bases matching TRBD2. Germline lookup yields CDR1 MNHEY and CDR2 SMNVEV (reference sequence). There are 14 residues in the CDR3. V was pared by 6 bases and J by 7 bases, with 12 bases of the junction left unmatched. The CDR3 is CASSPRDYRGEQYF. The CDR3, as DNA: TGTGCCAGCAGCCCCCGGGACTACCGCGGGGAGCAGTACTTC.

This clonotype was found many times. The CDR3 DNA reads TGTGCCAGCAGCGAAAGGACGGAGAGCTCTGGAAACACCATATATTTT. It encodes CASSERTESSGNTIYF. The genes are TRBV5-5 and TRBJ1-3, with D unresolved. The CDR3 runs to 16 residues. Trimming removed 4 bases at V and 0 bases at J, with 14 bases between. Germline V gene data show CDR1 as SGHKS and CDR2 as YYEKEE (reference sequence).